This T cell receptor (beta chain) was profiled in a study of early T cells in non-severe SARS-CoV-2 infection. A single record per CDR3 protein comes from TCRdb applying MiXCR to the 5' RACE reads. The top ten clones hold around 4% of a sample with 50,000 to 60,000 distinct CDR3 sequences, 6% to 7% of them seen once. Trimming took 1 base from V and 4 from J, leaving 7 bases between them. The CDR3 loop spans 13 amino acids. Germline-derived CDR1 and CDR2 are SGHRS and YFSETQ. This clonotype was seen at least ten times. The sequence came from an adult who was a healthcare worker with PCR-confirmed SARS-CoV-2 infection or an uninfected control (not recorded which). The V gene is TRBV5-1, the J gene TRBJ2-3; no clear D gene. Sequencing was carried out using whole blood. The CDR3 DNA reads TGCGCCAGCAGCTTGATTCCAGCAGATACGCAGTATTTT. It specifies CASSLIPADTQYF.